This T cell receptor beta chain comes out of a study of cytomegalovirus exposure and HLA in healthy donors. Turning to the study itself: It was reported in a later analysis that the 120 validation repertoires used the same platform as the 650 to 800 first-cohort repertoires.

This clone was seen once. What it binds is unknown. Study-wide results and limits: Cytomegalovirus association was listed for around 180 TCR beta chains. In vitro confirmation showed a few CMV-associated chains to be CMV antigen specific. Later, an analysis found that TCR clusters from the first cohort tended to co-occur in the roughly 130 validation repertoires.

With 0 bases removed from V and 13 bases from J, the gap between germline ends came to 10 bases. This CDR3 region has 12 residues. Profiling relied on immunoSEQ multiplex PCR, and the TCRdb table lists in-frame clones only, not all of them. The sample consists of about 160,000 clones, approximately 86% of them appearing once. This TCR came from a young woman in good health and CMV-seronegative. This chain connects TRBV23-1 to TRBJ2-4; the D gene is possibly TRBD1 (5 bases). TRBV23-1 is an ORF; its function is uncertain. What was sequenced was PBMCs. The CDR3 sequence is CASSQSDSSQYF. In DNA, the CDR3 is TGCGCCAGCAGTCAATCTGACAGCTCCCAGTACTTC.